This T cell receptor beta chain stems from a study of T cells in localized non-small cell lung cancer. As to this clone: No antigen is known for it.

Germline V gene lookup returns CDR1 LNHDA and CDR2 SQIVND (reference sequence). Unmatched junction bases numbered 11, after V lost 6 bases and J lost 7 bases. The CDR3 is made up of 15 amino acids. The method was immunoSEQ multiplex PCR; TCRdb's version includes in-frame clones alone and lacks a portion of them. The sample holds under 95,000 clones, 65% to 85% seen once. Study-level points and caveats: Heterogeneity within the tumor remains possible, as just one region underwent sequencing. There was an association of higher blood T cell density with longer overall survival. Appearances in adjacent lung were noted for a median roughly 50 of the top 100 tumor clones. Clonality of T cells reached its maximum in uninvolved adjacent lung, surpassing tumor.

This clonotype was sampled from a female donor older than 55 with stage I lung adenocarcinoma. The genes are TRBV19 and TRBJ1-5; TRBD1 matches at 8 bases. Sample: peripheral blood, taken before any cancer treatment. CDR3 bases: TGTGCCAGTAGCTCCCTCCGGGACAGGACCCAGCCCCAGCATTTT. Translating gives CASSSLRDRTQPQHF.